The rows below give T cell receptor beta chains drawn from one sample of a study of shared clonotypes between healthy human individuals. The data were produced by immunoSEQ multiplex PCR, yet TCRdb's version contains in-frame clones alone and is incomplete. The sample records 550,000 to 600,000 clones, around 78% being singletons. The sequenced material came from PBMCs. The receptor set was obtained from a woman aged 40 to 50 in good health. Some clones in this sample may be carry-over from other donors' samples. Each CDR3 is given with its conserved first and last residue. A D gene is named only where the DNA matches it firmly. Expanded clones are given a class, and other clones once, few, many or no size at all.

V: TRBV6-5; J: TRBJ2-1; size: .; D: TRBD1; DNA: TGTGCCAGCAGTAAACAGGGGCTCGGGTACAATGAGCAGTTCTTC; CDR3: CASSKQGLGYNEQFF
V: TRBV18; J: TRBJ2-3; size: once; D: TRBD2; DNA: TGTGCCAGCTCACCGGGACTAGCGGGCTTCACAGATACGCAGTATTTT; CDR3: CASSPGLAGFTDTQYF
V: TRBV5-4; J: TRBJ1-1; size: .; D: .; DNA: TGTGCCAGCAGCCCAAACAGGGACACTGAAGCTTTCTTT; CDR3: CASSPNRDTEAFF
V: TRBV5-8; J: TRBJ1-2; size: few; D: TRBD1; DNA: TGTGCCAGCAGCCAGGGACAGGGGGCCTGGTATGGCTACACCTTC; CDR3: CASSQGQGAWYGYTF
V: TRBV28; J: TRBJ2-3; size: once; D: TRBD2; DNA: TGTGCCGGCAGCCGGACTAGCGGACTCACAGATACGCAGTATTTT; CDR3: CAGSRTSGLTDTQYF
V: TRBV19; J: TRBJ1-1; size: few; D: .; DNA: TGTGCCAGTAGTACAATCAGGGAATTCGGGAATGAAGCTTTCTTT; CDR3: CASSTIREFGNEAFF
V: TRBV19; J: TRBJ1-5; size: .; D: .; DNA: TGTGCCAGTAGCCGGGAGCGGGCAACTCAGCCCCAGCATTTT; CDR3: CASSRERATQPQHF
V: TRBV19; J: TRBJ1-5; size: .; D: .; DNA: TGTGCCAGTTCTTATCTCCGACAGACAAAATATAGCAATCAGCCCCAGCATTTT; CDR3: CASSYLRQTKYSNQPQHF
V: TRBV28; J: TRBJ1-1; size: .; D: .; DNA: TGTGCCAGCAGTCCCCCCCCGGGACACGGGAACACTGAAGCTTTCTTT; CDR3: CASSPPPGHGNTEAFF
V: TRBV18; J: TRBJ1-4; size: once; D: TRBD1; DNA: TGTGCCAGCTCACCAAACGTACAGGGGATTAATGAAAAACTGTTTTTT; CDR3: CASSPNVQGINEKLFF
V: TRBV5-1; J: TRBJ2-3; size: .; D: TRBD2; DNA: TGCGCCAGCAGCCCCGCCGGGACTAGCGGGAGATCTAGCACAGATACGCAGTATTTT; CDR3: CASSPAGTSGRSSTDTQYF
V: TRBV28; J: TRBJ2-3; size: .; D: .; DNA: TGTGCCAGCAGTTTTTCGTGGGAGGACGTGAGCACAGATACGCAGTATTTT; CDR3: CASSFSWEDVSTDTQYF
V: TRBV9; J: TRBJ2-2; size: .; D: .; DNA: TGTGCCAGCAGCGTACGGGACTTCTTGGGGGTGAACACCGGGGAGCTGTTTTTT; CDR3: CASSVRDFLGVNTGELFF
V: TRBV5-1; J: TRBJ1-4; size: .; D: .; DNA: TGCGCCAGCAGACTGAACAGTAATGAAAAACTGTTTTTT; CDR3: CASRLNSNEKLFF
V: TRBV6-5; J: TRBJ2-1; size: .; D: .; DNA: TGTGCCAGCAGGCCCCAAGGGGACAATGAGCAGTTCTTC; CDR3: CASRPQGDNEQFF
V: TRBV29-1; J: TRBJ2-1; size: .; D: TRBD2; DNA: TGCAGCGTTGCCGGGACTAGCGGGAGCCGATACAATGAGCAGTTCTTC; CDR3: CSVAGTSGSRYNEQFF
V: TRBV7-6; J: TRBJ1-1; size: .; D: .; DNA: TGTGCCAGCAGCCCGTCTTACAACACTGAAGCTTTCTTT; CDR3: CASSPSYNTEAFF
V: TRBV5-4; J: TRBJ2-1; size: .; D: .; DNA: TGTGCCAGCAGCTTGGGCCCAGGGAAGTTCTTC; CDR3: CASSLGPGKFF
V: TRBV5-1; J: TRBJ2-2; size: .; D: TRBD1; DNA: TGCGCCAGCACCCCGGACAGGGCTGGCGGGGAGCTGTTTTTT; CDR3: CASTPDRAGGELFF
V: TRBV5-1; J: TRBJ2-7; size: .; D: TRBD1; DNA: TGCGCCAGCAGCTTCCCCGGGACAGCCCGCAACGGGCAGTACTTC; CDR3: CASSFPGTARNGQYF
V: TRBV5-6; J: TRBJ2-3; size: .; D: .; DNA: TGTGCCAGCAGCTTGGCCAGCACAGATACGCAGTATTTT; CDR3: CASSLASTDTQYF
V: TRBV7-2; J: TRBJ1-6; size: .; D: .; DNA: TGTGCCAGCAGCGGAGGACAGTCAGGTTCACCCCTCCACTTT; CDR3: CASSGGQSGSPLHF
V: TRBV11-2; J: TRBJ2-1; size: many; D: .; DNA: TGTGCCAGCAGCTTAGGCTACAACAATGAGCAGTTCTTC; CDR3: CASSLGYNNEQFF
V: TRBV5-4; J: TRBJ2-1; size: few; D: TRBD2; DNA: TGTGCCAGCAGCTTGAATAGCGGGAGCTCCTACAATGAGCAGTTCTTC; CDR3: CASSLNSGSSYNEQFF
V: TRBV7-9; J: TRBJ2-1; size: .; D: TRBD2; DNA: TGTGCCAGCAGCTTAGAGGGACTAGGGTACAATGAGCAGTTCTTC; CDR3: CASSLEGLGYNEQFF
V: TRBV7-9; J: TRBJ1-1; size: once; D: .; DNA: TGTGCCAGCAGCCCCCTCGGCCGGAAAGAAGCTTTCTTT; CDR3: CASSPLGRKEAFF
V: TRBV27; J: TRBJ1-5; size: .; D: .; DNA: TGTGCCAGCAGTTTGTCCCAAGGCAATCAGCCCCAGCATTTT; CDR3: CASSLSQGNQPQHF
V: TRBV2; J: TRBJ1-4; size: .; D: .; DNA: TGTGCCAGCGGAAAAGGGGGGGAAAAACTGTTTTTT; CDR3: CASGKGGEKLFF
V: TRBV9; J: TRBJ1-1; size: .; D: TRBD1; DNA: TGTGCCAGCAGCGGGACAGGGGGTGGCACTGAAGCTTTCTTT; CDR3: CASSGTGGGTEAFF
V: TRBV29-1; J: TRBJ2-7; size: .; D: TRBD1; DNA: TGCAGCGTTGAGCAGGGGGCGGCCTCCGAGCAGTACTTC; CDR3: CSVEQGAASEQYF
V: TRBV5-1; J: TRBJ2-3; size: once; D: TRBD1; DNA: TGCGCCAGCAGCTTGGGGGGGACAGGGTCAGATACGCAGTATTTT; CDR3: CASSLGGTGSDTQYF
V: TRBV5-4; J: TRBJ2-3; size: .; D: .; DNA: TGTGCCAGCAGCCAGCAATGGGTAGCAGATACGCAGTATTTT; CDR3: CASSQQWVADTQYF
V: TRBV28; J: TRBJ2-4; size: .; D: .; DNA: TGTGCCAGCAGTTTTACGGGCCGTGCCAAAAACATTCAGTACTTC; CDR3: CASSFTGRAKNIQYF
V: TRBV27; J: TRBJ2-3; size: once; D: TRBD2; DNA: TGTGCCAGCAGTCCGGGACTAGTTAGCACAGATACGCAGTATTTT; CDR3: CASSPGLVSTDTQYF
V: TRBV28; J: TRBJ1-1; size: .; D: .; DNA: TGTGCCAGCAGGACGCCTGGACAGATATTTATGAACACTGAAGCTTTCTTT; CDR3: CASRTPGQIFMNTEAFF
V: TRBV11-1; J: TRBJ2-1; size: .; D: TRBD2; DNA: TGTGCCAGCAGCTTCCTAGCGGGAGGTTACAATGAGCAGTTCTTC; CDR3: CASSFLAGGYNEQFF
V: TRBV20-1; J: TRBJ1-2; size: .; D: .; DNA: TGCAGTGCTAGTCCCGGGAATGGCTACACCTTC; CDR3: CSASPGNGYTF
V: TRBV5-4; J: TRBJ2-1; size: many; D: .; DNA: TGTGCCAGCAGCTTGAAGGAAGCGGAGGGGGGTGAGCAGTTCTTC; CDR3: CASSLKEAEGGEQFF
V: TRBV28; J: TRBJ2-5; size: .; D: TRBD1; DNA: TGTGCCAGCAGTTTCTCGAGGGGCAGGGGGCTCGAGACCCAGTACTTC; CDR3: CASSFSRGRGLETQYF
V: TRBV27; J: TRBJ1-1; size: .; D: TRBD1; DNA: TGTGCCAGCAGTAGAGGACAGGGGGCTGCAGCTTTCTTT; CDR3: CASSRGQGAAAFF
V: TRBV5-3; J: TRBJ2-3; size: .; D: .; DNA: TGTGCCCCCCCCCTGATCACAGATACGCAGTATTTT; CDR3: CAPPLITDTQYF
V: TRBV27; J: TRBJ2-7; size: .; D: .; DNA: TGTGCCAGCAGTTCGGACAGAGACCGATTCTACGAGCAGTACTTC; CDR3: CASSSDRDRFYEQYF
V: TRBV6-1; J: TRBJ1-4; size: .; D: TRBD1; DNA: TGTGCCAGCGCATACGGGGACAGGGCTAATGAAAAACTGTTTTTT; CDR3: CASAYGDRANEKLFF
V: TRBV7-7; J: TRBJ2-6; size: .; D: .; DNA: TGTGCCAGCAGCCCGCGGCGGGTGGAACCTGGGGCCAACGTCCTGACTTTC; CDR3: CASSPRRVEPGANVLTF
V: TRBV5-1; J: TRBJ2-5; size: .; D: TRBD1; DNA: TGCGCCAGCAGCTTGGGGGTACAGGGGGCGAGGGAGACCCAGTACTTC; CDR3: CASSLGVQGARETQYF
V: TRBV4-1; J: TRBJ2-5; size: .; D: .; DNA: TGCGCCAGCAGCCAAGCCCGGCAGGAGACCCAGTACTTC; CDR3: CASSQARQETQYF